These 22 T cell receptor beta chains originate from one sample sequenced in a study of T cell responses to AZD1222 COVID-19 vaccine. The table came from immunoSEQ multiplex PCR; TCRdb's copy has only in-frame clones and leaves some out. The profile shows roughly 150,000 clones, 70% to 90% of them singletons. Source: peripheral blood, taken on day 0 of MenACWY control vaccination. All receptors derive from an adult in good health.

V usage is TRBV3-1 (or the pseudogene TRBV3-2) and J usage is TRBJ1-2; D is unclear. Germline assignment: CDR1 LGHDT and CDR2 YNNKEL (reference sequence). The CDR3 extends over 14 amino acids. The V end was cut by 1 base, the J end by 7 bases, with 13 bases between. The CDR3 DNA is TGTGCCAGCAGCCAAGCGACCTCAACACCTGGCTACACCTTC. This translates into CASSQATSTPGYTF.

The chain couples TRBV4-3 to TRBJ2-7; 9 bases are shared with TRBD2. With V trimmed by 1 base and J by 2 bases, 12 bases remained unmatched. CDR3 size: 18 residues. Germline V gene sequence: CDR1 LGHNA, CDR2 YSLEER. CDR3 residues: CASSQVRRLAGTTYEQYF. The CDR3 DNA reads as TGCGCCAGCAGCCAAGTGCGTCGGCTAGCGGGAACCACCTACGAGCAGTACTTC.

This CDR3 is CASSFGQGYEQYF. The CDR3 DNA follows: TGTGCCAGCAGCTTCGGACAGGGCTACGAGCAGTACTTC. The V and J genes are TRBV7-2 and TRBJ2-7, with TRBD1 matching over 8 bases. Losses at the gene ends were 3 bases for V and 3 bases for J; bases not matched to a gene: 1. Germline V gene lookup returns CDR1 SGHTA and CDR2 FQGNSA. This CDR3 has 13 amino acids. The full variable domain, its missing parts supplied by reference TRBV7-2 and TRBJ2-7, is GAGVSQSPSNKVTEKGKDVELRCDPISGHTALYWYRQSLGQGLEFLIYFQGNSAPDKSGLPSDRFSAERTGGSVSTLTIQRTQQEDSAVYLCASSFGQGYEQYFGPGTRLTVT.

CDR3 DNA sequence: TGTGCCAGCAGCTTGGTGGGGGGCAATGAGCAGTTCTTC. Amino acid sequence: CASSLVGGNEQFF. The chain employs TRBV5-6 and TRBJ2-1; D perhaps matches TRBD2 (6 bases). The germline gives CDR1 SGHDT, CDR2 YYEEEE. Trimming shortened V by 0 bases and J by 6 bases, and 7 bases separated the two germline ends. The CDR3 is made up of 13 amino acids.

This chain links TRBV7-2 with TRBJ1-2, with D possibly being TRBD1 (5 bases). This CDR3 is built from 13 residues. V was pared by 5 bases and J by 7 bases, with 14 bases between. CDR1 SGHTA and CDR2 FQGNSA come from the germline V gene. The CDR3 bases are TGTGCCAGCAGCCCAGCGTGGGGGGTTGGCTACACCTTC. This sequence encodes CASSPAWGVGYTF. The entire variable domain, with the rest obtained from reference TRBV7-2 and TRBJ1-2, is as follows: GAGVSQSPSNKVTEKGKDVELRCDPISGHTALYWYRQSLGQGLEFLIYFQGNSAPDKSGLPSDRFSAERTGGSVSTLTIQRTQQEDSAVYLCASSPAWGVGYTFGSGTRLTVV.

This clone has just a few counts. The rearrangement uses TRBV9 and TRBJ1-5; 7 positions agree with TRBD1. The CDR3 consists of 15 residues. V shed 4 bases, J shed 4 bases, and the junction held 8 bases outside the gene matches. Germline V gene lookup returns CDR1 SGDLS and CDR2 YYNGEE. As DNA, the CDR3 is TGTGCCAGCAGCCCCGGACAGGAGAGAAATCAGCCCCAGCATTTT. Its translation is CASSPGQERNQPQHF.

The genes are TRBV10-3 and TRBJ2-7; 7 bases are a match to TRBD2. With 0 bases clipped from V and 5 bases from J, the junction kept 10 bases outside the gene matches. Per the germline V gene, CDR1 is ENHRY and CDR2 is SYGVKD. The CDR3 has 16 amino acids. The CDR3 loop reads CAISESTLAITHEQYF. The DNA of the CDR3 is TGTGCCATCAGTGAGTCGACACTAGCGATTACCCACGAGCAGTACTTC.

V usage is TRBV7-2 and J usage is TRBJ2-7; the match to TRBD2 covers 8 bases. The CDR3 totals 16 residues. V lost 5 bases, J lost 0 bases, and 9 bases stayed unmatched. The germline gives CDR1 SGHTA, CDR2 FQGNSA. The CDR3 protein is CASSPGPGGFSYEQYF. The DNA of the CDR3 is TGTGCCAGCAGCCCAGGACCGGGGGGGTTCTCCTACGAGCAGTACTTC. Filled out from reference TRBV7-2 and TRBJ2-7, the complete variable domain reads GAGVSQSPSNKVTEKGKDVELRCDPISGHTALYWYRQSLGQGLEFLIYFQGNSAPDKSGLPSDRFSAERTGGSVSTLTIQRTQQEDSAVYLCASSPGPGGFSYEQYFGPGTRLTVT.

V is TRBV27 and J is TRBJ2-1, with a possible D match to TRBD2 (5 bases). Germline loops: CDR1 MNHEY, CDR2 SMNVEV (reference sequence). This CDR3 contains 18 residues. Trimming pared 0 bases from V and 6 bases from J, leaving 21 bases between. CDR3 protein: CASSLSTPLLGGGNEQFF. The DNA of the CDR3 is TGTGCCAGCAGTTTATCAACCCCTTTGCTGGGCGGAGGCAATGAGCAGTTCTTC.

This chain uses TRBV4-2 with TRBJ1-5; 7 nucleotides line up with TRBD1. This CDR3 contains 15 residues. The V segment lost 4 bases and the J segment 8 bases; nucleotides outside the gene matches: 11. The V gene's germline CDR1 is LGHNA and CDR2 YNFKEQ. The CDR3 nucleotides are TGTGCCAGCAGCCTACAGGGGAATGAGCCTGAGCCCCAGCATTTT. Translated, it gives CASSLQGNEPEPQHF.

The chain recombines TRBV7-2 with TRBJ2-7; TRBD1 might be the D (6 bases). V lost 3 bases and J lost 6, with 21 bases in between. Germline CDR1 SGHTA, CDR2 FQGNSA. CDR3 length: 16 amino acids. This CDR3 reads CASSFGPGAARGEQYF. The CDR3 DNA sequence: TGTGCCAGCAGCTTCGGCCCCGGGGCCGCCAGGGGCGAGCAGTACTTC.

The chain couples TRBV15 to TRBJ1-3; D not certain. V lost 0 bases to trimming and J lost 4 bases, with 10 bases between them. CDR3 length: 15 residues. Germline CDR1 reads LNHNV; CDR2 reads YYDKDF (reference sequence). Here the CDR3 reads CATSRDSGQGNTIYF. The DNA of the CDR3 is TGTGCCACCAGCAGAGATTCCGGGCAGGGAAACACCATATATTTT.

The CDR3 DNA reads TGCGCCAGCAGCCAAGACTGGACAGGGGGTGGCTATGGCTACACCTTC. It translates to CASSQDWTGGGYGYTF. The V call is TRBV4-3, the J call TRBJ1-2, with 10 nucleotides matching TRBD1. The CDR3 has 16 amino acids. Germline V gene sequence: CDR1 LGHNA, CDR2 YSLEER. V lost 0 bases, J lost 4 bases, and 5 bases stayed unmatched.

The chain carries TRBV6-1 and TRBJ1-5, with unresolved D. The CDR3 consists of 14 residues. V was shortened by 2 bases and J by 4 bases, with 9 bases between the two germline ends. Germline V gives CDR1 MNHNS, CDR2 SASEGT. This CDR3 is CASSERLGNQPQHF. CDR3 in DNA: TGTGCCAGCAGTGAAAGATTAGGGAATCAGCCCCAGCATTTT.

The sample holds one count of this clone. The chain recombines TRBV6-4 with TRBJ1-6, with 10 bases lining up with TRBD1. Per germline, CDR1 MRHNA and CDR2 SNTAGT. The ends lost 3 bases at V and 7 bases at J; junction bases unmatched: 3. CDR3 length equals 15 residues. CDR3 in amino acids: CASSDRTGGNSPLHF. CDR3 DNA: TGTGCCAGCAGTGATCGGACAGGGGGAAATTCACCCCTCCACTTT.

This sequence joins TRBV4-3 and TRBJ2-7; 11 bases are a match to TRBD2. The CDR3 extends over 19 amino acids. V dropped 2 bases and J dropped 0; count of bases not matched to a gene: 12. CDR1 is LGHNA and CDR2 is YSLEER in the germline V gene. The CDR3 coding sequence is TGCGCCAGCAGCCAATCTCTGGCTAGCGGGGGGCGCAGCTCCTACGAGCAGTACTTC. It specifies CASSQSLASGGRSSYEQYF.

This clone was picked up a small number of times. The chain has TRBV5-8 and TRBJ1-1, with TRBD1 identical over 9 bases. The CDR3 totals 13 residues. The V gene's germline CDR1 is SGHTS and CDR2 YDEGEE. V lost 3 bases, J lost 12 bases, and 9 bases stayed unmatched. The CDR3 sequence: CASSSRSGTGTFF. CDR3 nucleotides: TGTGCCAGCAGCTCGCGGTCGGGGACAGGGACTTTCTTT.

V and J are TRBV11-3 and TRBJ2-3, with 7 nucleotides matching TRBD2. This CDR3 region has 16 residues. Germline V gives CDR1 SGHNT, CDR2 YENEEA. Trimming removed 1 base from V and 4 bases from J; junction bases left unmatched: 8. CDR3 nucleotide sequence: TGTGCCAGCAGCTTAGGGCGGGAGTATCCATCAGATACGCAGTATTTT. Translated, it gives CASSLGREYPSDTQYF. The full variable domain, rest sourced from reference TRBV11-3 and TRBJ2-3, is EAGVVQSPRYKIIEKKQPVAFWCNPISGHNTLYWYLQNLGQGPELLIRYENEEAVDDSQLPKDRFSAERLKGVDSTLKIQPAELGDSAVYLCASSLGREYPSDTQYFGPGTRLTVL.

The chain carries TRBV6-5 and TRBJ2-3; 8 bases agree with TRBD2. CDR3 length: 14 amino acids. CDR1 is MNHEY and CDR2 is SVGAGI in the germline V gene. V lost 7 bases, J lost 6 bases, and 9 bases stayed unmatched. The CDR3 loop is CASTKSSGADTQYF. Written as DNA, the CDR3 is TGTGCCAGCACCAAGAGTAGCGGGGCTGATACGCAGTATTTT.

In the case of this clone: Other DNA sequences in this specimen translate into the identical CDR3. The V gene is TRBV14, the J gene TRBJ1-3; 8 bases match TRBD1. CDR1 is SGHDN and CDR2 is FVKESK in the germline V gene. This CDR3 contains 15 residues. J was trimmed by 4 bases and V by 1 base; bases with no gene match: 3. CDR3 in DNA: TGTGCCAGCAGCCAAGGGCAGGGGGCCGGAAACACCATATATTTT. Amino acid sequence: CASSQGQGAGNTIYF.

The chain has TRBV4-3 and TRBJ1-4; 10 bases are a match to TRBD1. CDR3 size: 15 residues. In germline, CDR1 is LGHNA, CDR2 YSLEER. V gave up 2 bases and J gave up 6 bases; unmatched junction bases: 3. Written as DNA, the CDR3 is TGCGCCAGCAGCCAATTAGGGACAGGGGATGAAAAACTGTTTTTT. It codes for CASSQLGTGDEKLFF.

The chain recombines TRBV21-1 with TRBJ2-1; the table's D call, TRBD2, has no DNA check behind it. TRBV21-1 is a documented pseudogene. This CDR3 has 15 amino acids. In nucleotides, the CDR3 is TGTGCCAGCAGCCCCCGTTTGGGGAGTTACAATGAGCAGTTCTTC. Translating gives CASSPRLGSYNEQFF.